This paragraph reports one T cell receptor (beta chain). What it recognizes is unknown. Each CDR3 protein gets one entry after TCRdb re-called the 5' RACE reads with MiXCR. This table has 350,000 to 450,000 distinct CDR3 sequences, roughly 20% appearing once. This record comes from a study of T cells after yellow fever vaccination. Across the study: SMART-Seq v4 Ultra Low Input handled preparation of low-cell-number fractions.

Broader study findings: A limited proportion of clonotypes was detected within both the CD4 and CD8 compartments.

The CDR3 runs 15 residues. The V gene lost 9 bases and the J gene lost 2 bases, with 17 bases spanning the gap. The germline CDR1 and CDR2 sequences are SGHRS and YFSETQ. V usage is TRBV5-1 and J usage is TRBJ2-2; TRBD1 might be the D (6 bases). The sequence came from a man aged 18 to 29 who received the YFV17D yellow fever vaccine. Sequenced material: PBMCs, taken before the yellow fever booster vaccination. This chain's CDR3 is CATSTGHSNTGELFF. In nucleotides, the CDR3 is TGCGCCACCTCAACGGGACACTCTAACACCGGGGAGCTGTTTTTT.